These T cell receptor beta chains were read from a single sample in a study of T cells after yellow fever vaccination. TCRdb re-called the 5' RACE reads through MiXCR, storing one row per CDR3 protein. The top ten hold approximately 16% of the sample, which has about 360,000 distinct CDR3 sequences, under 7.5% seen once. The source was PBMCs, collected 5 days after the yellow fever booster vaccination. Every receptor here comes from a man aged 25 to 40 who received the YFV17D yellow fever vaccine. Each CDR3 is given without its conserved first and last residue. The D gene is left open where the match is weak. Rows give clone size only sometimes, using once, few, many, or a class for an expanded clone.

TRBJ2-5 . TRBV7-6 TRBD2 ASSLAGGLETQY
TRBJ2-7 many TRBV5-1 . ASSLGALSYEQY
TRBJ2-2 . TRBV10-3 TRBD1 AIGGDRDTGELF
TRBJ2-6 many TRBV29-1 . SVGPAQSGANVLT
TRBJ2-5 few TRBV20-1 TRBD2 SARAPSGQETQY
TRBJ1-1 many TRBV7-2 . ASSFGPITEAF
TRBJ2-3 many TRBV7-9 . ASSLASMGETDTQY
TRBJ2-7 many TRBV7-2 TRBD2 ASGLAGGGLDEQY
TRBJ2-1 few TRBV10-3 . AISDGGGADNEQF
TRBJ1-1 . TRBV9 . ASSASLGPLNTEAF
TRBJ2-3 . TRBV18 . ASSPPTSRTDTQY
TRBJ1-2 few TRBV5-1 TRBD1 ASSLGTGGAGYT
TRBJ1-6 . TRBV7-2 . ASSFGLEMSPLH
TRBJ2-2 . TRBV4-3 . ASSTRTRGGLF
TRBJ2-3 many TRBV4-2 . ASSQAGPTGADTQY
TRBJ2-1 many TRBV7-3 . ASSPQPDEQL
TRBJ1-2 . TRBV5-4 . ASIPMGTKNYGYT
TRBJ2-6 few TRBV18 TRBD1 ASSPLTRTGANSGANVLT
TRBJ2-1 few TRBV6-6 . ASSSRVEGEQF
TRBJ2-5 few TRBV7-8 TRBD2 ASSYGGSGIFQETQY
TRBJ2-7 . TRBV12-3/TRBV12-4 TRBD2 ASSLTGLAGENEQY
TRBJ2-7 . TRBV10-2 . VSSGTPTYEQY
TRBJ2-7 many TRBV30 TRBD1 AWSPGTVPPYEQY
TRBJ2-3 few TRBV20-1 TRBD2 SARALAGHTDTQY
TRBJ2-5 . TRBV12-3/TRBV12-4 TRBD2 ASSLEGSGTGETQY
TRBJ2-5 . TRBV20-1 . SAREPDRQETQY
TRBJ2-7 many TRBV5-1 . ASSLGTEYYEQY
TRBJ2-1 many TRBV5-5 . ASSLESWDDNEQF